What follows are 25 T cell receptor beta chains derived from one specimen sequenced in a study of control samples from healthy donors and cancer patients. Assay used: immunoSEQ multiplex PCR; TCRdb lists only in-frame clones, some missing. Of about 120,000 clones in the sample, about 91% were seen once. Sequencing input: blood. The receptors stem from a man in his forties in good health.

In this sample, this clone turned up a few times. The chain joins TRBV2 to TRBJ1-1; perhaps TRBD1 as D (6 bases). CDR1 and CDR2 from the germline V gene are SNHLY and FYNNEI. The CDR3 consists of 14 residues. Trimming stripped 9 bases from V and 3 bases from J, with 17 bases between. The CDR3 DNA sequence: TGTGCCAGTCTCTTACAGGGTGGGGACACTGAAGCTTTCTTT. Its protein is CASLLQGGDTEAFF.

The chain joins TRBV4-2 to TRBJ2-3, with TRBD2 matching 14 bases. This CDR3 is 19 amino acids long. CDR1 is LGHNA and CDR2 is YNFKEQ in the germline V gene. Losses at the gene ends were 4 bases for V and 0 bases for J; bases not matched to a gene: 9. CDR3 region: CASSLGLAGGTSSTDTQYF. The DNA of the CDR3 is TGTGCCAGCAGCCTTGGACTAGCGGGGGGAACTTCCAGCACAGATACGCAGTATTTT.

J is TRBJ2-3 and V is TRBV27; the match to TRBD1 covers 8 bases. The CDR3 sequence is 18 residues long. With 1 base clipped from V and 1 base from J, the junction kept 10 bases outside the gene matches. Germline CDR1 is MNHEY and CDR2 is SMNVEV (reference sequence). CDR3 sequence reads: CASSLLARGLIGTDTQYF. The CDR3 region has the DNA TGTGCCAGCAGTTTATTAGCCAGGGGGCTTATAGGCACAGATACGCAGTATTTT.

The rearrangement links TRBV7-3 to TRBJ2-2, with 10 bases that match TRBD1. The J segment lost 5 bases and the V segment lost 1 base, leaving 13 bases of the junction unmatched. CDR1 and CDR2 (germline): SGHTA, FQGTGA. CDR3 length: 19 amino acids. The CDR3 DNA reads as TGTGCCAGCAGCTTAAATACGGGACAGGGGCGCCGAGGAACCGGGGAGCTGTTTTTT. This gives the protein CASSLNTGQGRRGTGELFF. Complete variable domain (other parts from reference TRBV7-3 and TRBJ2-2): GAGVSQTPSNKVTEKGKYVELRCDPISGHTALYWYRQSLGQGPEFLIYFQGTGAADDSGLPNDRFFAVRPEGSVSTLKIQRTERGDSAVYLCASSLNTGQGRRGTGELFFGEGSRLTVL.

The chain uses TRBV10-3 and TRBJ1-2; the D gene is possibly TRBD1 (6 bases). The CDR3 runs to 13 residues. Germline CDR1 reads ENHRY; CDR2 reads SYGVKD. V lost 6 bases, J lost 3 bases, and 11 bases lay in between. The CDR3 DNA sequence: TGTGCCATCAGCCAGGACAGCCACTATGGCTACACCTTC. Protein sequence: CAISQDSHYGYTF.

The chain uses TRBV24-1 and TRBJ2-5; no clear D. The ends were cut back, 0 bases at V and 2 bases at J, with 18 bases in the middle. This CDR3 contains 18 residues. In germline, CDR1 is KGHDR, CDR2 SFDVKD. In DNA, the CDR3 is TGTGCCACCAGTGATTTGCGGAGTAATATAGGCCAGCAAGAGACCCAGTACTTC. Translation: CATSDLRSNIGQQETQYF.

This clone was counted a single time. In this CDR3 the conserved last residue, phenylalanine or tryptophan, is missing, so a read error is likely. No DNA is shown, since the ends of the CDR3 on it are uncertain; the CDR3 is the one TCRdb lists. The rearrangement links TRBV21-1 to TRBJ2-7; the listed D gene, TRBD1, was not tested against the DNA. TRBV21-1 is designated a pseudogene. The CDR3 sequence runs 13 residues, both termini included. This chain's CDR3 is CASSKAGDTPSFL.

V and J are TRBV7-2 and TRBJ2-1; no clear D. The CDR3 is 14 amino acids. The germline V gene has CDR1 SGHTA and CDR2 FQGNSA. V was shortened by 1 base and J by 5 bases, with 9 bases between the two germline ends. The CDR3 sequence: CASSLGAANNEQFF. As DNA, the CDR3 is TGTGCCAGCAGCTTAGGGGCAGCCAACAATGAGCAGTTCTTC.

The gene calls are TRBV9 and TRBJ2-7; D may be TRBD1 (6 bases). V shed 3 bases and J shed 6 bases, with 16 bases lying between them. CDR3 length: 14 amino acids. Looked up from germline, CDR1 is SGDLS and CDR2 is YYNGEE. CDR3 sequence: CASSDRDTVAEQYF. CDR3 DNA: TGTGCCAGCAGCGACCGGGACACCGTCGCCGAGCAGTACTTC. The whole variable domain, remainder taken from reference TRBV9 and TRBJ2-7, is DSGVTQTPKHLITATGQRVTLRCSPRSGDLSVYWYQQSLDQGLQFLIQYYNGEERAKGNILERFSAQQFPDLHSELNLSSLELGDSALYFCASSDRDTVAEQYFGPGTRLTVT.

This clone was seen many times. The chain couples TRBV4-3 to TRBJ1-3; 9 bases line up with TRBD1. The J segment lost 0 bases and the V segment lost 0 bases, leaving 9 bases of the junction unmatched. From germline, CDR1 is LGHNA and CDR2 YSLEER. This CDR3 has 19 amino acids. CDR3 nucleotide sequence: TGCGCCAGCAGCCAAGATTCGACAGGGGGTGCAACCTCTGGAAACACCATATATTTT. Translating gives CASSQDSTGGATSGNTIYF.

The chain has TRBV6-2 or TRBV6-3 and TRBJ1-6; D is ambiguous. Trimming cost V 4 bases and J 7 bases, with 11 bases left between them. Germline V gene data show CDR1 as MNHEY and CDR2 as SVGEGT. The CDR3 has 14 residues. The CDR3 reads CASSLPVWNSPLHF. CDR3 coding DNA: TGTGCCAGCAGTTTGCCCGTCTGGAATTCACCCCTCCACTTT.

The chain recombines TRBV13 with TRBJ2-7; D may be TRBD1 (6 bases). This CDR3 has 14 residues. The V end lost 0 bases, the J end lost 2 bases, and 8 bases lay between the germline ends. Germline V gene lookup returns CDR1 PRHDT and CDR2 FYEKMQ (reference sequence). The CDR3 sequence is CASSLGRGAYEQYF. The CDR3 bases are TGTGCCAGCAGCTTAGGCAGGGGTGCCTACGAGCAGTACTTC.

This chain joins TRBV20-1 and TRBJ1-4; maybe TRBD1 (5 bases). Germline values: CDR1 DFQATT, CDR2 SNEGSKA (reference sequence). This CDR3 has 11 residues. The V end was cut by 5 bases, the J end by 11 bases, with 12 bases between. CDR3 loop: CSAPGPGKLFF. The CDR3 DNA reads TGCAGTGCTCCGGGACCGGGGAAACTGTTTTTT.

The chain has TRBV18 and TRBJ2-7; no clear D gene. The V end was cut by 2 bases, the J end by 6 bases, with 17 bases between. There are 15 residues in the CDR3. In germline, CDR1 is KGHSH, CDR2 LQKENI. The CDR3 is CASSPNLGLDAEQYF. The CDR3, as DNA: TGTGCCAGCTCACCAAATTTGGGCCTCGACGCCGAGCAGTACTTC.

This clone has only a few counts. V usage is TRBV5-4 and J usage is TRBJ2-1; TRBD2 agrees at 10 bases. V shed 4 bases and J 0 bases; nucleotides not matched to a gene: 7. There are 17 residues in the CDR3. Per germline, CDR1 SGHNT and CDR2 YYREEE (reference sequence). The CDR3 loop is CASSGGPSGSSYNEQFF. In DNA, the CDR3 is TGTGCCAGCAGCGGGGGCCCTAGCGGGAGCTCCTACAATGAGCAGTTCTTC. Full variable domain (missing parts from reference TRBV5-4 and TRBJ2-1): ETGVTQSPTHLIKTRGQQVTLRCSSQSGHNTVSWYQQALGQGPQFIFQYYREEENGRGNFPPRFSGLQFPNYSSELNVNALELDDSALYLCASSGGPSGSSYNEQFFGPGTRLTVL.

This chain links TRBV30 with TRBJ2-3; TRBD1 aligns across 7 bases. CDR3 length: 14 amino acids. V was clipped by 4 bases and J by 4 bases; unmatched bases: 8. Per the germline V gene, CDR1 is GTSNPN and CDR2 is SVGIG (reference sequence). CDR3 coding DNA: TGTGCCTGGAACACTGGGACAGCCTCAGATACGCAGTATTTT. This codes for CAWNTGTASDTQYF.

Regarding this clone: The CDR3 ends on some other residue instead of the conserved phenylalanine or tryptophan, so this is likely a read error. It is unclear where the CDR3 begins or ends on the DNA, so no DNA is shown, and the CDR3 is as TCRdb lists it. V gene TRBV24-1 combines with J gene TRBJ1-2. The CDR3 numbers 14 amino acids, ends counted. Looked up from germline, CDR1 is KGHDR and CDR2 is SFDVKD. The CDR3 is CATSDFSQPLWLHL.

The V gene is TRBV5-1, the J gene TRBJ1-6; D is perhaps TRBD1 (6 bases). CDR1 and CDR2 (germline): SGHRS, YFSETQ. The CDR3 sequence is 15 residues long. V lost 3 bases and J 10 bases, leaving 17 bases between the germline ends. CDR3 in amino acids: CASSSTGSLESPLHF. CDR3 in DNA: TGCGCCAGCAGCTCGACAGGAAGTCTCGAATCACCCCTCCACTTT. The whole variable domain, remainder taken from reference TRBV5-1 and TRBJ1-6, is KAGVTQTPRYLIKTRGQQVTLSCSPISGHRSVSWYQQTPGQGLQFLFEYFSETQRNKGNFPGRFSGRQFSNSRSEMNVSTLELGDSALYLCASSSTGSLESPLHFGNGTRLTVT.

The chain links TRBV6-5 to TRBJ2-7, with TRBD2 matching over 10 bases. The CDR3 runs to 14 residues. The germline CDR1 and CDR2 sequences are MNHEY and SVGAGI. After removal of 6 bases from V and 2 bases from J, the junction contained 4 bases not matched to a gene. The CDR3 here is CASRGTSEAYEQYF. CDR3 DNA: TGTGCCAGCAGGGGGACTAGCGAGGCCTACGAGCAGTACTTC.

This clone has just one count. The chain uses TRBV7-8 and TRBJ2-7, with TRBD1 matching 9 bases. V dropped 8 bases and J dropped 5; count of bases not matched to a gene: 7. The CDR3 spans 13 residues. In germline, CDR1 is SGHVS, CDR2 FQNEAQ. Here the CDR3 reads CASVRDRANEQYF. The CDR3 DNA is TGTGCCAGCGTTCGGGACAGGGCGAACGAGCAGTACTTC.

In its sample, this clone was seen a few times. The CDR3 region is CASSQGQVPWEKLFF. CDR3 sequence (DNA): TGCGCCAGCAGCCAAGGACAGGTGCCGTGGGAAAAACTGTTTTTT. The chain has TRBV4-1 and TRBJ1-4, with D possibly matching TRBD1 (6 bases). Germline V gene lookup returns CDR1 MGHRA and CDR2 YSYEKL. This CDR3 is built from 15 residues. Deletions cut 1 base from V and 8 bases from J, with 14 bases between.

This chain uses TRBV19 with TRBJ1-5, with D possibly TRBD1 on 5 matching bases. The V gene lost 3 bases and the J gene lost 5 bases, with 14 bases spanning the gap. The CDR3 has 15 residues. CDR1 LNHDA and CDR2 SQIVND come from the germline V gene (reference sequence). The CDR3 sequence is CASSIKGTYYQPQHF. The CDR3 DNA is TGTGCCAGTAGTATCAAGGGGACGTACTATCAGCCCCAGCATTTT. Variable domain in full (rest from reference TRBV19 and TRBJ1-5): DGGITQSPKYLFRKEGQNVTLSCEQNLNHDAMYWYRQDPGQGLRLIYYSQIVNDFQKGDIAEGYSVSREKKESFPLTVTSAQKNPTAFYLCASSIKGTYYQPQHFGDGTRLSIL.

The chain employs TRBV3-1 (or the pseudogene TRBV3-2) and TRBJ1-2; the D is unclear. This CDR3 is 16 amino acids long. V gave up 3 bases and J gave up 0 bases, with 14 bases separating them. The germline V gene has CDR1 LGHDT and CDR2 YNNKEL (reference sequence). In nucleotides, the CDR3 is TGTGCCAGCAGCCACCTTGGACGTAACTCTAACTATGGCTACACCTTC. As protein: CASSHLGRNSNYGYTF.

J is TRBJ1-5 and V is TRBV19; TRBD1 aligns across 8 bases. V gave up 6 bases and J gave up 6 bases; unmatched junction bases: 7. This CDR3 is built from 14 residues. Germline V gene sequence: CDR1 LNHDA, CDR2 SQIVND (reference sequence). For the CDR3, the DNA is TGTGCCAGTAGGATGAACAGGGGGAGTCAGCCCCAGCATTTT. Translation gives CASRMNRGSQPQHF. The full variable domain, with the rest looked up from reference TRBV19 and TRBJ1-5, is DGGITQSPKYLFRKEGQNVTLSCEQNLNHDAMYWYRQDPGQGLRLIYYSQIVNDFQKGDIAEGYSVSREKKESFPLTVTSAQKNPTAFYLCASRMNRGSQPQHFGDGTRLSIL.

This clone was seen a single time. V is TRBV6-5 and J is TRBJ2-2, with D perhaps matching TRBD1 (6 bases). The CDR3 is 14 amino acids. V shed 6 bases and J shed 2 bases, with 10 bases lying between them. Per the germline V gene, CDR1 is MNHEY and CDR2 is SVGAGI. CDR3 DNA: TGTGCCAGCAGCTCGGACAGTAACACCGGGGAGCTGTTTTTT. Its protein is CASSSDSNTGELFF.